A single sample gave rise to the 12 T cell receptor beta chains below, sequenced in a study of T-cell reconstitution after alpha-beta-depleted transplantation in children. A library of TCRbeta sequences, prepared with unique molecular identifiers, was generated. MiXCR was run by TCRdb on the PCR reads, yielding one entry per CDR3 protein. The profile shows roughly 590,000 distinct CDR3 sequences, 16% of them singletons. The sequenced sample was PBMCs from the stem cell graft donor, obtained from the stem cell graft. These receptors all come from a human donor who donated a stem cell graft to a child with acute myeloid leukemia.

To note about this clonotype: Being one base from a much bigger clone, this may be a read error. V gene TRBV7-2 combines with J gene TRBJ2-2; possibly TRBD2 for D (5 bases). The V gene's germline CDR1 is SGHTA and CDR2 FQGNSA. CDR3 length: 15 amino acids. CDR3 sequence (DNA): TGTGCCACCAGCTTAGCCGGGATGGGGACCGGGGAGCTGTTTTTT. Translating gives CATSLAGMGTGELFF.

This chain connects TRBV20-1 to TRBJ1-4; a possible D gene is TRBD1 (6 bases). The length of the CDR3 is 12 residues. From germline, CDR1 is DFQATT and CDR2 SNEGSKA (reference sequence). CDR3 protein: CGTGSTNEKLFF. The CDR3 DNA is TGCGGAACAGGGTCAACTAATGAAAAACTGTTTTTT.

V is TRBV4-3 and J is TRBJ1-1, with D possibly matching TRBD1 (5 bases). This CDR3 contains 17 residues. V lost 0 bases, J lost 5 bases, and 19 bases lay in between. The germline V gene has CDR1 LGHNA and CDR2 YSLEER. The CDR3 region is CASSQDGGAWYNTEAFF. CDR3 nucleotide sequence: TGCGCCAGCAGCCAAGATGGAGGGGCTTGGTATAATACTGAAGCTTTCTTT.

This clonotype was picked up many times. This sequence joins TRBV29-1 and TRBJ1-2, with 12 positions matching TRBD1. Germline-derived CDR1 and CDR2 are SQVTM and ANQGSEA. J lost 6 bases, V lost 6 bases, and 8 bases had no gene match. The CDR3 runs to 14 residues. CDR3: CSVLRGTGGDGYTF. The CDR3 DNA reads as TGCAGCGTCCTAAGGGGGACAGGGGGCGATGGCTACACCTTC. Together with reference TRBV29-1 and TRBJ1-2, the CDR3 gives the full variable domain: SAVISQKPSRDICQRGTSLTIQCQVDSQVTMMFWYRQQPGQSLTLIATANQGSEATYESGFVIDKFPISRPNLTFSTLTVSNMSPEDSSIYLCSVLRGTGGDGYTFGSGTRLTVV.

Ten or more counts support this clonotype. The rearrangement joins TRBV4-2 to TRBJ1-2; D possibly corresponds to TRBD1 (6 bases). V was clipped by 3 bases and J by 1 base, with 18 bases between them. The CDR3 sequence is 17 residues long. Germline V gives CDR1 LGHNA, CDR2 YNFKEQ. The CDR3 DNA reads TGTGCCAGCAGCCAGGGGGGAGGGGGGCGCGGTAACTATGGCTACACCTTC. It specifies CASSQGGGGRGNYGYTF.

The V gene is TRBV5-1, the J gene TRBJ1-5, with 10 nucleotides matching TRBD1. Germline V gene data show CDR1 as SGHRS and CDR2 as YFSETQ. V lost 3 bases, J lost 4 bases, and 4 bases stayed unmatched. The CDR3 loop spans 15 amino acids. In DNA form, the CDR3 reads TGCGCCAGCAGCTCGTCGGGACAGGGGAATCAGCCCCAGCATTTT. It specifies CASSSSGQGNQPQHF.

In its sample, this clonotype was seen once. This chain uses TRBV7-9 with TRBJ2-5; TRBD1 matches at 7 bases. This CDR3 comprises 15 residues. Trimming took 8 bases from V and 3 from J; bases not matched to a gene: 12. Germline lookup yields CDR1 SEHNR and CDR2 FQNEAQ (reference sequence). This CDR3 is CASGGTGTVKETQYF. CDR3 nucleotide sequence: TGTGCCAGCGGAGGAACCGGGACAGTAAAAGAGACCCAGTACTTC.

This chain uses TRBV24-1 with TRBJ2-7, with D perhaps TRBD1 (5 bases). CDR3 length: 15 residues. The V and J ends lost 7 bases and 2 bases respectively, with 17 bases between them. Germline CDR1 is KGHDR and CDR2 is SFDVKD. CDR3 nucleotides: TGTGCCACCAGAGGGTACAGGTCCCCAGCCTACGAGCAGTACGTC. It codes for CATRGYRSPAYEQYV.

This clonotype occurred many times. The J gene is TRBJ2-5, the V gene TRBV20-1, with no clear D. CDR3 length: 12 amino acids. Germline lookup yields CDR1 DFQATT and CDR2 SNEGSKA (reference sequence). Trimming removed 2 bases at V and 5 bases at J, with 9 bases between. The chain's CDR3 is CSARKTTETQYF. The CDR3 DNA reads as TGCAGTGCTAGAAAGACGACGGAGACCCAGTACTTC.

The CDR3 DNA reads as TGCAGCGTTGAGATCCCGGGGCACAATGAGCAGTTCTTC. This codes for CSVEIPGHNEQFF. The genes are TRBV29-1 and TRBJ2-1; D is perhaps TRBD1 or TRBD2 (5 bases each). Per germline, CDR1 SQVTM and CDR2 ANQGSEA. The CDR3 covers 13 residues. Trimming pared 3 bases from V and 5 bases from J, leaving 11 bases between.

This clonotype was counted only a few times. V and J are TRBV12-3 or TRBV12-4 and TRBJ2-4, with 11 positions matching TRBD1. CDR3 length: 14 amino acids. The V and J ends lost 4 bases and 7 bases, in that order; junction bases with no gene match: 3. The CDR3 coding sequence is TGTGCCAGCAGTTCTCGGACAGGGGGCAACATTCAGTACTTC. Its protein product is CASSSRTGGNIQYF.

This clonotype was recorded at least ten times. The rearrangement uses TRBV20-1 and TRBJ2-1, with D perhaps assigned TRBD1 or TRBD2 (7 bases each). This CDR3 is 13 amino acids long. CDR1 and CDR2 from the germline V gene are DFQATT and SNEGSKA (reference sequence). Here the CDR3 DNA reads TGCAAGAGGGGAGGGGGCCGTGACAATGAGCAGTTCTTC. It is translated as CKRGGGRDNEQFF.